This T cell receptor beta chain was sequenced in a study of OX40 agonist ivuxolimab in advanced cancers. The investigators sampled blood at baseline, at cycle 4 day 1, and at cycle 7 day 1. General study findings and limits: Expanded clones tended on average to be more numerous among CD8+ T cells than CD4+. Clonal expansion by week 6 occurred in CD4+ and CD8+ blood T cells (at 0.1 to 3.0 mg/kg).

As to this clone: Its target is unknown.

Germline V gives CDR1 SGHRS, CDR2 YFSETQ. This CDR3 comprises 13 residues. The ends were cut back, 4 bases at V and 7 bases at J, with 11 bases in the middle. This table comes from immunoSEQ multiplex PCR, and its TCRdb copy is limited to in-frame clones, with some not included. Of about 80,000 clones in the sample, roughly 85% were seen once. The sequence came from an adult with an advanced solid tumor such as melanoma, head and neck, liver or kidney cancer. The specimen was CD4+ or CD8+ T cells sorted from blood, collected in a trial of the OX40 agonist ivuxolimab. The J gene is TRBJ1-4, the V gene TRBV5-1, with D perhaps TRBD1 (5 bases). This chain's CDR3 is CASSRDQGEKLFF. The CDR3 coding sequence is TGCGCCAGCAGCCGAGACCAGGGTGAAAAACTGTTTTTT.